Relative to its sample, the clone carrying this T cell receptor (beta chain) is medium-sized. Its antigen is unknown. Treatment in this sample: roughly 10-day PBMC culture with coronavirus spike peptide pools or control peptides (ViraFEST assay). The assay that was used to sequence DNA from cultured CD4+ T cells was the Oncomine TCR Beta short-read assay. The template was genomic DNA from cultured CD4+ T cells. TCRdb reanalysed the PCR reads using MiXCR and keeps one entry per CDR3 protein. The sample contains over 10,000 distinct CDR3 sequences, about a third of which appear only once. This entry belongs to a study of vaccination and CD4 T cells after COVID-19. Study details: Four females and six males made up the convalescents, two of whom were Hispanic. Participants were vaccinated with two doses, given as either BNT162b2 or mRNA-1273 vaccine.

The source is a human donor who received a COVID-19 vaccine. The input for sequencing was CD4+ T cells from blood, cultured in vitro, taken before SARS-CoV-2 vaccination.

CDR3 sequence: CSARARQSPDGAQYF. The CDR3 nucleotides are TGCAGTGCTAGAGCTCGGCAGAGCCCAGATGGGGCCCAGTACTTC. The chain employs TRBV20-1 and TRBJ2-5; D is ambiguous. The V end was cut by 1 base, the J end by 9 bases, with 21 bases between. This CDR3 comprises 15 residues. CDR1 is DFQATT and CDR2 is SNEGSKA in the germline V gene (reference sequence).